The rows below give T cell receptor beta chains drawn from one sample of a study of CD8 T cells in Susac syndrome. One entry per CDR3 protein, called by TCRdb with MiXCR from the immunoSEQ multiplex PCR reads. The sample consists of 350,000 to 550,000 distinct CDR3 sequences, approximately 89% of them appearing once. What was sequenced was CD8+ T cells from PBMCs. These receptors came from a human donor with multiple sclerosis. CDR3s include the opening cysteine and the closing phenylalanine or tryptophan. Fields, in order: D gene, V gene, J gene, clone size, CDR3 DNA, CDR3 protein. The D gene is left open where the match is weak. A row's size may be missing; if present it is once, few, many or a size class.

>-|TRBV14|TRBJ1-2|-
TGTGCCCTTAGGTGGGGTAACTATGGCTACACCTTC
CALRWGNYGYTF
>-|TRBV19|TRBJ2-1|-
TGTGCCAGTAGCCAGGGGCGGGGCCCCTCCTACAATGAGCAGTTCTTC
CASSQGRGPSYNEQFF
>-|TRBV28|TRBJ2-7|-
TGTGCCAGCAGTTCCCGACAGACTCTGAGATACGAGCAGTACTTC
CASSSRQTLRYEQYF
>-|TRBV10-2|TRBJ2-5|-
TGCGCCAGCAGTGAGGGACCCAAGGGGGTTGAGACCCAGTACTTC
CASSEGPKGVETQYF
>-|TRBV9|TRBJ1-2|-
TGTGCCAGCAGCCCCTCGGGGGACCAGAGAGGGGGCTACACCTTC
CASSPSGDQRGGYTF
>-|TRBV21-1|TRBJ2-1|-
TGTGCCAGCACCTCACTTCCGCCACAACCGGAATACAATGAGCAGTTCTTC
CASTSLPPQPEYNEQFF
>-|TRBV20-1|TRBJ1-2|-
TGCAGTGCTTCTACAGAGAACTATGGCTACACCTTC
CSASTENYGYTF
>TRBD2|TRBV6-5|TRBJ2-5|-
TGTGCCAGCAGTTCCAACGGACTAGCGGGTGAAGGAGAGACCCAGTACTTC
CASSSNGLAGEGETQYF
>-|TRBV14|TRBJ2-3|-
TGTGCCAGCAGCCAAGATCGAGTATCTACAGATACGCAGTATTTT
CASSQDRVSTDTQYF
>-|TRBV5-4|TRBJ1-2|-
TGTGCCAGCAGCTTGGGGCAGGGTGCCCTCTATGGCTACACCTTC
CASSLGQGALYGYTF
>-|TRBV14|TRBJ1-1|-
TGTGCCAGCAGCCAAAAAGGGGGGGATATGAACACTGAAGCTTTCTTT
CASSQKGGDMNTEAFF
>-|TRBV28|TRBJ1-3|-
TGTGCCAGCAGTTCTAGCGGTATCAACACCATATATTTT
CASSSSGINTIYF
>-|TRBV27|TRBJ2-1|-
TGTGCCAGCAGTTTATCGAGCAATGAGCAGTTCTTC
CASSLSSNEQFF
>-|TRBV6-5|TRBJ1-3|-
TGTGCCAGCAGTTACTCGCCCGTCTCTGGAAACACCATATATTTT
CASSYSPVSGNTIYF
>TRBD1|TRBV7-9|TRBJ1-4|-
TGTGCCAGCAGCATCGACAGGGGGCAAGGAGAAAAACTGTTTTTT
CASSIDRGQGEKLFF
>-|TRBV4-1|TRBJ2-1|-
TGCGCCAGCAGCCAAGTAGGAATCGGCCGCACTTACAATGAGCAGTTCTTC
CASSQVGIGRTYNEQFF
>-|TRBV29-1|TRBJ2-1|-
TGCAGCGTTACGTACCTTAGCTCCTACAATGAGCAGTTCTTC
CSVTYLSSYNEQFF
>TRBD1|TRBV27|TRBJ2-1|few
TGTGCCAGCAGTCTACAGGGGGCGGGTGAGCAGTTCTTC
CASSLQGAGEQFF
>-|TRBV5-1|TRBJ2-2|-
TGCGCCAGCAGCCCTGGGCTTAACCCCGGGGAGCTGTTTTTT
CASSPGLNPGELFF
>-|TRBV28|TRBJ2-5|once
TGTGCCAGCAGGTCCCAGGTGGGCGGCAGGGAGACCCAGTACTTC
CASRSQVGGRETQYF
>TRBD2|TRBV11-2|TRBJ2-5|-
TGTGCCAGCAGCTACATCGGACTAGCGGAGGCCCGTACAGAGACCCAGTACTTC
CASSYIGLAEARTETQYF
>-|TRBV2|TRBJ2-1|once
TGTGCCAGCGAGGGTCTGGAGCAGTTCTTC
CASEGLEQFF
>-|TRBV19|TRBJ2-1|-
TGTGCCAGTGAGGGGCGAGGGGGTTACAATGAGCAGTTCTTC
CASEGRGGYNEQFF
>TRBD1|TRBV7-2|TRBJ1-2|-
TGTGCCAGTCCGACAGGGGCCCGTTATGGCTACACCTTC
CASPTGARYGYTF
>-|TRBV14|TRBJ1-1|-
TGTGCCAGCACCGGGGGGGACACTGAAGCTTTCTTT
CASTGGDTEAFF
>-|TRBV4-1|TRBJ2-1|few
TGCGCCAGCAGCCAAGATGGCAATGAGCAGTTCTTC
CASSQDGNEQFF
>TRBD2|TRBV19|TRBJ2-7|-
TGTGCCAGTAGTATGCCTCTAGCGGGAAGCCACGAGCAGTACTTC
CASSMPLAGSHEQYF
>-|TRBV7-8|TRBJ1-3|-
TGTGCCAGCAGCCCGAGAGGGCTTACTGGAAACACCATATATTTT
CASSPRGLTGNTIYF
>-|TRBV6-1|TRBJ2-2|-
TGTGCCGTGAGAGTTACTCCGGTGGTCGCGGAGCTGTTTTTT
CAVRVTPVVAELFF
>-|TRBV10-3|TRBJ1-1|-
TGTGCCATCAGTGAGTCGTCCAGGGCCACTGAAGCTTTCTTT
CAISESSRATEAFF
>-|TRBV19|TRBJ2-1|-
TGTGCCAGTAGTAAACATCCCCTTGGCTCCTGGGACAATGAGCAGTTCTTC
CASSKHPLGSWDNEQFF
>-|TRBV2|TRBJ1-4|-
TGTGCCAGCAGTTCTCCAGGGGTTAGCCAGGAAAAACTGTTTTTT
CASSSPGVSQEKLFF
>TRBD2|TRBV13|TRBJ2-2|-
TGTGCCAGCAGCTGGACTAGCGGTCCCACCGGGGAGCTGTTTTTT
CASSWTSGPTGELFF
>TRBD1|TRBV25-1|TRBJ1-1|-
TGTGCCAGCAGTGAAGGGACAGGGATCACTGAAGCTTTCTTT
CASSEGTGITEAFF
>-|TRBV29-1|TRBJ1-1|-
TGCAGCGTTCAAATACAGGGAAGGAACACTGAAGCTTTCTTT
CSVQIQGRNTEAFF
>TRBD2|TRBV12-3/TRBV12-4|TRBJ2-1|-
TGTGCCAGCAGTTTCTACCTCCAGACTAGCGGGAACTACAATGAGCAGTTCTTC
CASSFYLQTSGNYNEQFF
>-|TRBV5-1|TRBJ1-2|-
TGCGCCAGCAGCTTGGTCGCCGGGGGCCTTTACTATGGCTACACCTTC
CASSLVAGGLYYGYTF
>TRBD1|TRBV27|TRBJ1-2|-
TGTGCCAGCAGTTTGGTCTCAGGGGGTGGGTATGGCTACACCTTC
CASSLVSGGGYGYTF
>-|TRBV4-1|TRBJ2-5|-
TGCGCCAGCAGCCAAGCGGGAGCGAAAGGAAAGACCCAGTACTTC
CASSQAGAKGKTQYF
>-|TRBV6-5|TRBJ2-7|few
TGTGCCAGCAGTTACCTACAGGGCCCGCACGAGCAGTACTTC
CASSYLQGPHEQYF
>-|TRBV19|TRBJ1-5|-
TGTGCCAGTAGTAATGGCAATCAGCCCCAGCATTTT
CASSNGNQPQHF
>-|TRBV7-9|TRBJ2-3|-
TGTGCCAGCAGCTTCCTTCTAAGATCTGAGACAGATACGCAGTATTTT
CASSFLLRSETDTQYF
>-|TRBV20-1|TRBJ2-1|-
TGCAGTGCTAGAGATCTAAGAGAGACCAAATACAATGAGCAGTTCTTC
CSARDLRETKYNEQFF
>-|TRBV6-2/TRBV6-3|TRBJ2-1|-
TGTGCCAGCACTAAGGACAGCATCTACAATGAGCAGTTCTTC
CASTKDSIYNEQFF
>TRBD1|TRBV30|TRBJ1-2|-
TGTGCCTGGAGCGACGGGTCCCGGGACAGGCTTCTTTTTGGCTACACCTTC
CAWSDGSRDRLLFGYTF
>-|TRBV6-5|TRBJ1-2|-
TGTGCCAGCAGTTACTCGTCCGGGGTCTCTGGCTACACCTTC
CASSYSSGVSGYTF
>TRBD1|TRBV2|TRBJ1-1|-
TGTGCCAGCAGGGGTATGGGACAGAGATACCAGGACACTGAAGCTTTCTTT
CASRGMGQRYQDTEAFF
>-|TRBV7-7|TRBJ2-1|-
TGTGCCAGCAGCTTAGACCCTCCGGGGCTTCTGGGAGACAATGAGCAGTTCTTC
CASSLDPPGLLGDNEQFF
>-|TRBV7-2|TRBJ2-1|-
TGTGCCAGCAGTTTCGAGGTGGATGAGCAGTTCTTC
CASSFEVDEQFF
>-|TRBV12-5|TRBJ1-1|-
TGTGCTAGTGGTTTTGGGGGATACACTGAAGCTTTCTTT
CASGFGGYTEAFF
>-|TRBV27|TRBJ2-2|-
TGTGCCAGCAAATGGGGTAGTACCGGGGAGCTGTTTTTT
CASKWGSTGELFF
>TRBD1|TRBV5-5|TRBJ2-6|-
TGTGCCAGCAGCTTGTATGGGACAGGGGGCCTTGCTGGGGCCAACGTCCTGACTTTC
CASSLYGTGGLAGANVLTF
>TRBD1|TRBV27|TRBJ1-2|-
TGTGCCAGCGGCTCAAAAAACAGGGGGCCCAACTATGGCTACACCTTC
CASGSKNRGPNYGYTF
>-|TRBV10-3|TRBJ2-1|-
TGTGCCATCAGTGAGTCGGGGCAGGGCCCTTACAATGAGCAGTTCTTC
CAISESGQGPYNEQFF
>-|TRBV6-2/TRBV6-3|TRBJ2-7|-
TGTGCCAGCAGGACAGGATACTACGAGCAGTACTTC
CASRTGYYEQYF
>-|TRBV29-1|TRBJ2-7|-
TGCAGCGCACGAATCGGGACTTCTAGCTACGAGCAGTACTTC
CSARIGTSSYEQYF
>TRBD1|TRBV28|TRBJ1-1|-
TGTGCCAGCAGTTTAACCTCGGAGGGGGCAACTGAAGCTTTCTTT
CASSLTSEGATEAFF
>-|TRBV6-1|TRBJ1-1|-
TGTGCCAGCAGTGAAGGGGCAGCCTCGGAGGCTTTCTTT
CASSEGAASEAFF